This T cell receptor beta chain stems from a study of blood T cell repertoires in COVID-19. Method: immunoSEQ multiplex PCR; TCRdb's copy keeps in-frame clones and lacks some. The top ten clones hold 0.94% of a sample with some 280,000 clones, approximately 88% of them seen once. Germline V gene sequence: CDR1 SGHRS, CDR2 YFSETQ. CDR3 length equals 16 residues. V lost 3 bases, J lost 0 bases, and 12 bases lay in between. The clonotype comes from a woman aged 35 to 49 who had recovered from COVID-19. The sequenced sample consisted of peripheral blood. The rearrangement uses TRBV5-1 and TRBJ2-2; D might be TRBD1 (6 bases). The CDR3 DNA reads as TGCGCCAGCAGCTCCTCAGGGGCTCCGAACACCGGGGAGCTGTTTTTT. It encodes CASSSSGAPNTGELFF.